This TCR beta chain was sequenced in a study of T cells in Graves' hyperthyroidism and ophthalmopathy. Turning to the study itself: Blood was drawn when the patient was first diagnosed and still untreated. Findings and caveats of the study: Stable hyperthyroidism was told apart from ophthalmopathy by a model built on 13 V-J features.

Each diagnosis drew on symptoms, thyroxine, TRAb, thyroid ultrasound and orbital computed tomography findings. The source material, RNA transcripts, was used to amplify TCR beta CDR3 regions. The HTBI primer set served for first-round RT-PCR of the TCR CDR3. TCRdb re-called the multiplex PCR reads with MiXCR, one entry per CDR3 protein. Of over 120,000 distinct CDR3 sequences listed, roughly a fifth were seen once; the top ten hold around 69%. V dropped 6 bases and J dropped 4 bases, with 15 bases sitting between them. The CDR3 contains 14 residues. As to this clonotype: Antigen: not known.

The sequence derives from a woman aged 50 to 65 with Graves' hyperthyroidism that later progressed to Graves' ophthalmopathy. The chain has TRBV12-3 or TRBV12-4 and TRBJ1-1; no reliable D call. The sequencing input was blood. DNA of the CDR3: TGTGCCAGCAGGGACCCCGCACTGGGCACTGAAGCTTTCTTT. Translating gives CASRDPALGTEAFF.